What follows are 15 T cell receptor beta chains derived from one specimen sequenced in a study of radiotherapy plus CTLA-4 blockade in lung cancer. Clones were sequenced by immunoSEQ multiplex PCR, and TCRdb holds only the in-frame ones, with some missing. The sample shows tens of thousands of clones, over 65% of them seen only once. Specimen: peripheral blood, collected from a patient treated with radiotherapy plus ipilimumab. The receptors were gathered from a human donor with non-small cell lung cancer who had a complete response to radiotherapy plus ipilimumab.

The J gene is TRBJ1-1, the V gene TRBV2, with a possible D match to TRBD1 (6 bases). This CDR3 has 14 amino acids. Trimming left V 8 bases short and J 4 bases short, with 17 bases between. Germline CDR1 is SNHLY and CDR2 is FYNNEI. The CDR3 is CASSPLGGSTEAFF. CDR3 sequence (DNA): TGTGCCAGCTCCCCCCTAGGGGGGAGCACTGAAGCTTTCTTT.

This chain uses TRBV7-9 with TRBJ2-7; the D is unclear. There are 12 residues in the CDR3. Trimming stripped 5 bases from V and 4 bases from J, with 9 bases between. The germline gives CDR1 SEHNR, CDR2 FQNEAQ (reference sequence). CDR3 sequence reads: CASSADIYEQYF. CDR3 DNA sequence: TGTGCCAGCAGCGCTGATATTTACGAGCAGTACTTC.

This chain joins TRBV27 and TRBJ2-2, with D unclear. Deletions cut 4 bases from V and 1 base from J, with 7 bases between. The CDR3 covers 14 residues. In germline, CDR1 is MNHEY, CDR2 SMNVEV (reference sequence). The CDR3 DNA follows: TGTGCCAGCAGTTCTTACAGGAACACCGGGGAGCTGTTTTTT. Residues: CASSSYRNTGELFF.

The J gene is TRBJ2-2, the V gene TRBV18; 9 nucleotides align to TRBD1. Per the germline V gene, CDR1 is KGHSH and CDR2 is LQKENI. V lost 6 bases and J lost 7; bases outside the gene matches: 12. The CDR3 is 16 amino acids. The CDR3 region has the DNA TGTGCCAGCTCCCCTAGGACAGGGGAAAAAGTCGGGGAGCTGTTTTTT. Translation: CASSPRTGEKVGELFF.

This chain links TRBV13 with TRBJ2-7; D is perhaps TRBD1 (6 bases). Per germline, CDR1 PRHDT and CDR2 FYEKMQ (reference sequence). V shed 5 bases and J shed 2 bases, with 16 bases lying between them. The CDR3 runs to 15 residues. The CDR3 protein is CASSREGQGTYEQYF. CDR3 coding DNA: TGTGCCAGCAGCCGAGAGGGTCAGGGGACCTACGAGCAGTACTTC.

The chain couples TRBV5-1 to TRBJ1-6, with D maybe TRBD1 (6 bases). V was trimmed by 3 bases and J by 6 bases, leaving 10 bases between them. Germline-derived CDR1 and CDR2 are SGHRS and YFSETQ. There are 14 residues in the CDR3. CDR3: CASSSQGFNSPLHF. The CDR3 nucleotides read TGCGCCAGCAGCTCACAGGGATTTAATTCACCCCTCCACTTT. Based on the CDR3 plus reference TRBV5-1 and TRBJ1-6, the full variable domain is KAGVTQTPRYLIKTRGQQVTLSCSPISGHRSVSWYQQTPGQGLQFLFEYFSETQRNKGNFPGRFSGRQFSNSRSEMNVSTLELGDSALYLCASSSQGFNSPLHFGNGTRLTVT.

This clone appeared a few times. J is TRBJ1-2 and V is TRBV6-5; D remains ambiguous. Looked up from germline, CDR1 is MNHEY and CDR2 is SVGAGI. Between the trimmed V and J ends, which lost 5 bases and 3 bases, there was a span of 7 bases. The CDR3 runs to 12 residues. The CDR3 bases are TGTGCCAGCAGTCCGGGTTACTATGGCTACACCTTC. Translating it yields CASSPGYYGYTF.

CDR3 residues: CASSQDWGLNTGELFF. DNA for the CDR3: TGCGCCAGCAGCCAAGATTGGGGGCTGAACACCGGGGAGCTGTTTTTT. The chain couples TRBV4-1 to TRBJ2-2, with D maybe TRBD1 (6 bases). This CDR3 contains 16 residues. With 0 bases removed from V and 1 base from J, the gap between germline ends came to 9 bases. Germline values: CDR1 MGHRA, CDR2 YSYEKL.

The V call is TRBV5-5, the J call TRBJ2-4, with 7 bases that match TRBD1. This CDR3 spans 16 amino acids. V shed 4 bases, J shed 3 bases, and the junction held 10 bases outside the gene matches. CDR1 is SGHKS and CDR2 is YYEKEE in the germline V gene (reference sequence). The CDR3 region has the DNA TGTGCCAGCAGCGTTGACTACAGGGGTGGCAAAAACATTCAGTACTTC. This translates into CASSVDYRGGKNIQYF. The whole variable domain, remainder taken from reference TRBV5-5 and TRBJ2-4, is DAGVTQSPTHLIKTRGQQVTLRCSPISGHKSVSWYQQVLGQGPQFIFQYYEKEERGRGNFPDRFSARQFPNYSSELNVNALLLGDSALYLCASSVDYRGGKNIQYFGAGTRLSVL.

The V gene is TRBV28, the J gene TRBJ1-2; weak D call: TRBD1 (6 bases). V lost 4 bases, J lost 8 bases, and 14 bases lay in between. Per germline, CDR1 MDHEN and CDR2 SYDVKM. The CDR3 is 13 amino acids. The CDR3 reads CASSSGHLGGYTF. The CDR3 nucleotides read TGTGCCAGCAGTTCGGGACACCTTGGGGGCTACACCTTC.

The V call is TRBV27, the J call TRBJ1-2; D uncertain. V was shortened by 2 bases and J by 8 bases, with 15 bases between the two germline ends. Germline loops: CDR1 MNHEY, CDR2 SMNVEV (reference sequence). The CDR3 has 14 amino acids. CDR3 sequence: CASSLRGTSGGYTF. The CDR3, as DNA: TGTGCCAGCAGTTTAAGAGGCACGAGCGGGGGCTACACCTTC.

This chain joins TRBV7-2 and TRBJ1-4; D unclear. This CDR3 has 14 amino acids. Germline loops: CDR1 SGHTA, CDR2 FQGNSA. V lost 0 bases to trimming and J lost 5 bases, with 7 bases between them. In DNA, the CDR3 is TGTGCCAGCAGCTTAGCGCATGAGAATGAAAAACTGTTTTTT. Translating gives CASSLAHENEKLFF. The variable domain in full, with the rest retrieved from reference TRBV7-2 and TRBJ1-4, is GAGVSQSPSNKVTEKGKDVELRCDPISGHTALYWYRQSLGQGLEFLIYFQGNSAPDKSGLPSDRFSAERTGGSVSTLTIQRTQQEDSAVYLCASSLAHENEKLFFGSGTQLSVL.

This clone was found once. The J gene is TRBJ1-1, the V gene TRBV5-4; 11 positions agree with TRBD1. The junction had 14 bases not matched to a gene; V was cut back by 3 bases and J by 4 bases. Germline V gene lookup returns CDR1 SGHNT and CDR2 YYREEE (reference sequence). The CDR3 has 18 amino acids. The DNA for the CDR3 is TGTGCCAGCAGCTCCGGAATGGGACAGGGGGGTCTTGGCACTGAAGCTTTCTTT. It yields the protein CASSSGMGQGGLGTEAFF.

The J gene is TRBJ1-2, the V gene TRBV7-9; D possibly corresponds to TRBD1 (5 bases). The CDR3 covers 14 residues. The germline gives CDR1 SEHNR, CDR2 FQNEAQ (reference sequence). Trimming pared 3 bases from V and 3 bases from J, leaving 11 bases between. Here the CDR3 reads CASSFPGMDYGYTF. The CDR3 bases are TGTGCCAGCAGCTTTCCAGGGATGGACTATGGCTACACCTTC.

This chain joins TRBV29-1 and TRBJ1-5; D gene unclear. Germline assignment: CDR1 SQVTM and CDR2 ANQGSEA. The CDR3 spans 13 residues. The ends were cut back, 6 bases at V and 1 base at J, with 10 bases in the middle. CDR3 sequence: CSVVRESNQPQHF. The CDR3 DNA reads TGCAGCGTAGTAAGGGAAAGCAATCAGCCCCAGCATTTT.